This TCR beta chain was observed in a study of blood T cell repertoires in COVID-19. About the research overall: The United States, Italy and Spain supplied acute and convalescent COVID-19 samples. Sources were T cells, B-cell-depleted T cells, or PBMCs; the material itself was cDNA or gDNA.

The CDR3 is 14 residues long. V was clipped by 2 bases and J by 5 bases; unmatched bases: 3. The V gene's germline CDR1 is ENHRY and CDR2 SYGVKD. In its sample, this clone was seen once. Original data processing: How many nucleated cells were present was estimated from reference gene primer amplification. Only in-frame clones appear in the TCRdb table, and some are missing; sequencing was by immunoSEQ multiplex PCR. V, J and clone size are those of that table, while D and trimming were read from the DNA. The top ten hold roughly 23% of the sample, which has 80,000 to 95,000 clones, 81% seen once. The rearrangement links TRBV10-3 to TRBJ1-5; 7 bases are a match to TRBD1. The receptor comes from an elderly man with active or convalescent COVID-19. Sequenced sample: peripheral blood. DNA for the CDR3: TGTGCCATCAGTGAGGTGGGACAGCATCAGCCCCAGCATTTT. Amino acid sequence: CAISEVGQHQPQHF.